This TCR beta chain came from a study of blood T cell repertoires in COVID-19. Study in general: COVID-19 samples collected from the United States, Italy and Spain covered acute and convalescent phases. Sources were T cells, B-cell-depleted T cells, or PBMCs; the material itself was cDNA or gDNA.

Authors' methods: Cell counts per sample came from amplifying reference gene primers. Clones were sequenced by immunoSEQ multiplex PCR, and TCRdb holds only the in-frame ones, with some missing. That table is the source of V, J and clone size, and D and trimming were worked out from the DNA. Among roughly 140,000 clones, more than 60% were seen once, and the ten largest hold about 2%. This clone appeared a single time. V shed 4 bases and J 3 bases; nucleotides not matched to a gene: 6. In germline, CDR1 is SGHRS, CDR2 YFSETQ. This CDR3 is 15 amino acids long. This TCR was sampled from a woman in her sixties with acute or convalescent COVID-19. The sample was peripheral blood. The V call is TRBV5-1, the J call TRBJ2-1, with 8 nucleotides matching TRBD2. The CDR3 sequence: CASSPTGGDYNEQFF. CDR3 DNA: TGCGCCAGCAGCCCGACGGGAGGGGACTACAATGAGCAGTTCTTC.